Below, 15 T cell receptor beta chains from the same sample are listed, as sequenced in a study of cytomegalovirus exposure and HLA in healthy donors (dated by TCRdb to about 2017). The library was prepared using the immunoSEQ multiplex PCR assay. A mixture of 60 forward primers for TCR Vbeta segments and 13 reverse primers for TCR Jbeta segments was used in the multiplex PCR. TCRdb holds this immuneACCESS table with in-frame rearrangements only. Some clones are missing; in checked studies, unresolved V genes explain under half, and the rest has no known cause. The sample's clone listing holds fewer than 200,000 clones. 1% to 1.5% of the sample comes from the top ten. Sequenced input: PBMCs. The receptors derive from a woman aged 60-75 years in good health and CMV-seronegative.

The V and J genes are TRBV5-1 and TRBJ1-3; TRBD1 aligns across 8 bases. The CDR3 length is 16 residues. With 0 bases clipped from V and 2 bases from J, the junction kept 4 bases outside the gene matches. CDR1 and CDR2 from the germline V gene are SGHRS and YFSETQ. Here the CDR3 reads CASSLGWTGTGNTIYF. For the CDR3, the DNA is TGCGCCAGCAGCTTGGGGTGGACAGGGACTGGAAACACCATATATTTT. Drawing the rest from reference TRBV5-1 and TRBJ1-3, the complete variable domain is KAGVTQTPRYLIKTRGQQVTLSCSPISGHRSVSWYQQTPGQGLQFLFEYFSETQRNKGNFPGRFSGRQFSNSRSEMNVSTLELGDSALYLCASSLGWTGTGNTIYFGEGSWLTVV.

The chain links TRBV29-1 to TRBJ2-6; D gene unclear. Trimming removed 0 bases at V and 0 bases at J, with 3 bases between. Per germline, CDR1 SQVTM and CDR2 ANQGSEA. CDR3 length: 14 amino acids. The CDR3 coding sequence is TGCAGCGTTGAAGATCACTCTGGGGCCAACGTCCTGACTTTC. Protein sequence: CSVEDHSGANVLTF.

This sequence joins TRBV5-8 and TRBJ2-3; D remains unclear. Germline-derived CDR1 and CDR2 are SGHTS and YDEGEE. The CDR3 is made up of 16 amino acids. The ends were cut back, 0 bases at V and 2 bases at J, with 13 bases in the middle. Here the CDR3 DNA reads TGTGCCAGCAGCTTGGGACTCTCGCTGCTCACAGATACGCAGTATTTT. Amino acid sequence: CASSLGLSLLTDTQYF.

This chain joins TRBV29-1 and TRBJ2-7; 8 bases are a match to TRBD2. The CDR3 spans 13 residues. The V segment lost 4 bases and the J segment 6 bases; nucleotides outside the gene matches: 8. Germline CDR1 is SQVTM and CDR2 is ANQGSEA. CDR3 nucleotide sequence: TGCAGCGTTGTTTCGGCGGGAGGCTCCGAGCAGTACTTC. Its translation: CSVVSAGGSEQYF.

The gene calls are TRBV30 and TRBJ2-1, with 7 positions matching TRBD1. V shed 3 bases and J 13 bases; nucleotides not matched to a gene: 9. The CDR3 sequence is 12 residues long. Germline CDR1 reads GTSNPN; CDR2 reads SVGIG (reference sequence). The CDR3 DNA is TGTGCCTGGAGGATGACAGGGACGGGACAGTTCTTC. Translation gives CAWRMTGTGQFF. The whole variable domain, filled in from reference TRBV30 and TRBJ2-1, reads SQTIHQWPATLVQPVGSPLSLECTVEGTSNPNLYWYRQAAGRGLQLLFYSVGIGQISSEVPQNLSASRPQDRQFILSSKKLLLSDSGFYLCAWRMTGTGQFFGPGTRLTVL.

This sequence joins TRBV11-3 and TRBJ2-1, with a tentative D call TRBD2 (6 bases). From germline, CDR1 is SGHNT and CDR2 YENEEA. The germline V and J ends were trimmed by 0 bases and 1 base, with 10 bases remaining between them. The CDR3 is 16 residues long. The CDR3 sequence is CASSLDAGRSYNEQFF. CDR3 sequence (DNA): TGTGCCAGCAGCTTAGACGCGGGACGGTCCTACAATGAGCAGTTCTTC. The full variable domain, its missing parts supplied by reference TRBV11-3 and TRBJ2-1, is EAGVVQSPRYKIIEKKQPVAFWCNPISGHNTLYWYLQNLGQGPELLIRYENEEAVDDSQLPKDRFSAERLKGVDSTLKIQPAELGDSAVYLCASSLDAGRSYNEQFFGPGTRLTVL.

The rearrangement links TRBV7-9 to TRBJ2-7, with TRBD1 matching over 7 bases. The CDR3 runs to 16 residues. CDR1 is SEHNR, CDR2 FQNEAQ, per germline (reference sequence). The junction had 9 bases not matched to a gene; V was cut back by 4 bases and J by 0 bases. The CDR3: CASSSKGTVSSYEQYF. The CDR3 DNA reads TGTGCCAGCAGCTCTAAAGGGACAGTTAGCTCCTACGAGCAGTACTTC. The full variable domain, completed using reference TRBV7-9 and TRBJ2-7, is DTGVSQNPRHKITKRGQNVTFRCDPISEHNRLYWYRQTLGQGPEFLTYFQNEAQLEKSRLLSDRFSAERPKGSFSTLEIQRTEQGDSAMYLCASSSKGTVSSYEQYFGPGTRLTVT.

This chain uses TRBV7-9 with TRBJ2-7, with D perhaps TRBD1 (5 bases). V gave up 1 base and J gave up 4 bases, with 11 bases separating them. The germline V gene encodes CDR1 SEHNR and CDR2 FQNEAQ (reference sequence). The CDR3 length is 14 residues. CDR3 sequence (DNA): TGTGCCAGCAGCTTAGAAGGGGTCAGGTACGAGCAGTACTTC. This translates into CASSLEGVRYEQYF.

The rearrangement links TRBV27 to TRBJ2-7; 7 positions agree with TRBD1. CDR1 and CDR2 (germline): MNHEY, SMNVEV (reference sequence). The V and J ends lost 5 bases and 4 bases, in that order; junction bases with no gene match: 8. CDR3 length: 14 amino acids. In DNA, the CDR3 is TGTGCCAGCAGTGCCGGGACAGTTCGTTACGAGCAGTACTTC. Amino acids: CASSAGTVRYEQYF.

The chain employs TRBV18 and TRBJ1-2; D is uncertain. The CDR3 is 13 amino acids. From germline, CDR1 is KGHSH and CDR2 LQKENI. The germline V and J ends were trimmed by 0 bases and 4 bases, with 6 bases remaining between them. CDR3 in DNA: TGTGCCAGCTCACCACCGTCCTTCTATGGCTACACCTTC. As protein: CASSPPSFYGYTF.

The chain carries TRBV11-3 and TRBJ1-1; perhaps TRBD1 as D (5 bases). There are 14 residues in the CDR3. Germline V CDR1 and CDR2: SGHNT, YENEEA. V was pared by 5 bases and J by 4 bases, with 14 bases between. This CDR3 reads CASSLYGGSTEAFF. In DNA, the CDR3 is TGTGCCAGCAGCCTATACGGGGGTAGCACTGAAGCTTTCTTT.

The J gene is TRBJ1-3, the V gene TRBV4-3, with D maybe TRBD1 (5 bases). The V gene's germline CDR1 is LGHNA and CDR2 YSLEER. The CDR3 has 13 residues. V was cut by 0 bases and J by 6 bases, with 6 bases left in between. The CDR3 reads CASSQEGQNTIYF. In DNA, the CDR3 is TGCGCCAGCAGCCAAGAGGGGCAAAACACCATATATTTT.

The V and J genes are TRBV5-1 and TRBJ2-5; a possible D gene is TRBD2 (6 bases). The DNA end is more similar to TRBJ2-7, so the J call may be wrong. The CDR3 consists of 14 residues. Germline V gene lookup returns CDR1 SGHRS and CDR2 YFSETQ. CDR3: CASSFLGGKGEQYF. The CDR3, as DNA: TGCGCCAGCAGCTTCTTAGGAGGGAAGGGCGAGCAGTACTTC.

V gene TRBV10-3 combines with J gene TRBJ2-1; 11 nucleotides align to TRBD1. Per the germline V gene, CDR1 is ENHRY and CDR2 is SYGVKD. V gave up 6 bases and J gave up 6 bases; unmatched junction bases: 7. The CDR3 has 15 residues. The CDR3 nucleotides read TGTGCCATCAGACGCGGGACAGGGGGTGGCAATGAGCAGTTCTTC. Translated: CAIRRGTGGGNEQFF.

The chain recombines TRBV2 with TRBJ2-2; 7 positions agree with TRBD1. CDR1 SNHLY and CDR2 FYNNEI come from the germline V gene. V lost 6 bases, J lost 7 bases, and 11 bases stayed unmatched. This CDR3 contains 15 residues. The CDR3 coding sequence is TGTGCCAGCAGGGCTAACAGGGGAGACAGCGGGGAGCTGTTTTTT. It translates to CASRANRGDSGELFF.